The rows below give T cell receptor beta chains drawn from one sample of a study of T cells in Graves' hyperthyroidism and ophthalmopathy. From the multiplex PCR reads, TCRdb called clonotypes with MiXCR, one entry per CDR3 protein. Of around 300,000 distinct CDR3 sequences in the sample, around 14% are singletons; the top ten hold approximately 25%. Sequenced: blood. The source is a woman aged 30 to 39 with Graves' hyperthyroidism. The conserved cysteine and the conserved F or W are not part of the CDR3 here.

>TRBJ2-2|TRBV28
ASTLAGGNTGELF
>TRBJ1-4|TRBV5-1
ASSDGTGGEKLF
>TRBJ2-7|TRBV5-1
ASSLGQERHEQY
>TRBJ1-3|TRBV28
ASSFRISGNTIY
>TRBJ1-5|TRBV28
ASSLILDGRNQPQH
>TRBJ1-1|TRBV5-1
ASSLGQGMMNTEAF
>TRBJ2-7|TRBV6-1
ASSDPLAPYEQY
>TRBJ2-1|TRBV10-3
AISEGTSGDNEQF
>TRBJ2-7|TRBV6-5
ASSYSIVQGAYEQY
>TRBJ2-6|TRBV11-2
ASSELAAVGANVLT
>TRBJ1-1|TRBV12-3/TRBV12-4
ASSLNWVVLNTEAF
>TRBJ1-2|TRBV19
ASRKQGANYGYT
>TRBJ2-3|TRBV15
ATSRDREGTDTQY
>TRBJ2-1|TRBV11-2
ASSFRSSGSSYNEQF
>TRBJ2-6|TRBV10-3
ATAGFLSSGANVLT
>TRBJ2-1|TRBV2
ASSQGVSSKYNEQF
>TRBJ2-4|TRBV6-2/TRBV6-3
ASTHRVLAKNIQY